The clone carrying this T cell receptor (beta chain) was seen only once. This sample was included in a study of T cell changes during pregnancy in multiple sclerosis. Trimming shortened V by 8 bases and J by 4 bases, and 11 bases separated the two germline ends. Per germline, CDR1 DFQATT and CDR2 SNEGSKA (reference sequence). The CDR3 consists of 11 residues. Only in-frame clones appear in the TCRdb table, and some are missing; sequencing was by immunoSEQ multiplex PCR. The data show some 81,000 clones, around 91% seen once. V usage is TRBV20-1 and J usage is TRBJ1-2; the D gene is possibly TRBD1 (5 bases). The material sequenced was peripheral blood, taken before pregnancy. This sequence originates from a female donor with multiple sclerosis, enrolled in a pregnancy study. In nucleotides, the CDR3 is TGCAGTCCGGGGGTGGGCTATGGCTACACCTTC. Amino acids: CSPGVGYGYTF.